A single count supports the clone carrying this T cell receptor beta chain. This table comes from immunoSEQ multiplex PCR, and its TCRdb copy is limited to in-frame clones, with some not included. Seen here are about 220,000 clones, around nine tenths observed once, and the top ten hold roughly 15%. The data belong to a study of blood T cell repertoires in COVID-19. Study at large: Donors in the United States, Italy and Spain gave samples during acute or convalescent COVID-19. Sample material is recorded as cDNA or gDNA derived from T cells, B-cell-depleted T cells, or PBMCs.

Cohort placement rested on clinical history that participants reported themselves. Sequenced: PBMCs or T cells enriched from blood (not recorded which). The origin of this receptor is a woman in her 50s with acute COVID-19.

The CDR3 spells CASSGDRGNSPLHF. DNA for the CDR3: TGTGCCAGCAGCGGCGACAGGGGCAATTCACCCCTCCACTTT. The chain uses TRBV5-6 and TRBJ1-6, with 8 bases matching TRBD1. The CDR3 runs to 14 residues. Losses at the gene ends were 4 bases for V and 7 bases for J; bases not matched to a gene: 4. CDR1 and CDR2 (germline): SGHDT, YYEEEE.